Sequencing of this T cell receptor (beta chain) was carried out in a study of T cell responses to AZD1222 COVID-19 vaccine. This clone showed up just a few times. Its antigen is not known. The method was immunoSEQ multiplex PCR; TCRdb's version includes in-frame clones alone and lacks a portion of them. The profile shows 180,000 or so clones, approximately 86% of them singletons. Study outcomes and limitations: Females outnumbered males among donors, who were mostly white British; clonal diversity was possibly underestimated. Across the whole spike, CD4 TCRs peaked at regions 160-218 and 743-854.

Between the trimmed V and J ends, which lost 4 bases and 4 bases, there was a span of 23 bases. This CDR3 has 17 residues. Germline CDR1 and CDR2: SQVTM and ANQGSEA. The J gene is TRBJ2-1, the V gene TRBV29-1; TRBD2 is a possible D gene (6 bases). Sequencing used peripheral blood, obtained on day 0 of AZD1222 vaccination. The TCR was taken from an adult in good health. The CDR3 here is CSVGRRRDLFSYNEQFF. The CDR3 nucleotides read TGCAGCGTTGGGCGGAGGAGGGATCTATTTTCTTACAATGAGCAGTTCTTC.